This T cell receptor beta chain was retrieved from a study of early T cells in non-severe SARS-CoV-2 infection. In the study overall: The authors sequenced bulk RNA from unsorted whole blood, leaving chains unpaired.

Germline V CDR1 and CDR2: LGHNA, YNFKEQ. The CDR3 is made up of 12 amino acids. Trimming removed 3 bases at V and 7 bases at J, with 9 bases between. This clonotype was picked up a small number of times. In the library, individual cDNA molecules carried attached unique molecular identifiers. TCRdb re-called the 5' RACE reads with MiXCR, one entry per CDR3 protein. The data contain about 80,000 distinct CDR3 sequences, 8.5% to 10% of them singletons. Sequencing input: whole blood. The receptor was isolated from an adult who was a healthcare worker with PCR-confirmed SARS-CoV-2 infection or an uninfected control (not recorded which). This chain uses TRBV4-2 with TRBJ1-2; D remains unclear. DNA of the CDR3: TGTGCCAGCAGCCACTCAACGTTTGGCTACACCTTC. Translating gives CASSHSTFGYTF.